The clone carrying this T cell receptor beta chain was seen ten or more times. Its target is not known. Germline V gene sequence: CDR1 MGHDK, CDR2 SYGVNS. Trimming cost V 8 bases and J 4 bases, with 14 bases left between them. This CDR3 is 13 amino acids long. This sample is part of a study of T cells in Graves' hyperthyroidism and ophthalmopathy. General study points: Patients with ophthalmopathy were separated from those with stable hyperthyroidism by a 13 V-J model.

Uncontrolled infection, other autoimmune disease, pregnancy or lactation led to exclusion. Clinical symptoms, serum thyroxine and TRAb, thyroid ultrasound and orbital computed tomography together formed the diagnostic basis. Amplification yielded TCR beta CDR3 regions, with RNA transcripts as the source. HTBI primers were used for first-round RT-PCR of the TCR CDR3. TCRdb re-called the multiplex PCR reads through MiXCR, storing one row per CDR3 protein. The sample shows hundreds of thousands of distinct CDR3 sequences, 45% of them seen only once. Sequencing was performed on peripheral blood or thyroid tissue (not recorded which). This sequence joins TRBV25-1 and TRBJ1-2; tentative D call: TRBD1 (6 bases). This receptor was taken from an adult man with Graves' disease, either hyperthyroidism or ophthalmopathy (not recorded which). The CDR3 nucleotides are TGTGCCAGCTCCGGACAGCTACGCTATGGCTACACCTTC. Protein sequence: CASSGQLRYGYTF.